The rows below give T cell receptor beta chains drawn from one sample of a study of breast tumors, draining lymph nodes, adjacent tissues. A single record per CDR3 protein comes from TCRdb applying MiXCR to the multiplex PCR reads. Of 250,000 or so distinct CDR3 sequences detected, 30% to 35% appear once; the ten largest clones hold more than 0.95%. Sequenced: axillary lymph node tissue. The source of these receptors is a female donor with breast cancer. Some clones in this sample may be carry-over from other donors' samples. Both conserved end residues are part of each CDR3. D genes are given only for firm matches. The size field is filled for only some rows; it gives once, few, many or a size class.

v_gene	j_gene	abundance	d_gene	CDR3aa	CDR3nt
TRBV15	TRBJ2-1	many	.	CATSRDGAMYNEQFF	TGTGCCACCAGCAGAGACGGCGCGATGTACAATGAGCAGTTCTTC
TRBV19	TRBJ1-5	.	TRBD1	CASIVGTGGFDNQPQHF	TGTGCCAGTATTGTTGGGACAGGGGGCTTCGACAATCAGCCCCAGCATTTT
TRBV15	TRBJ2-1	many	.	CATSRGNRGPEQFF	TGTGCCACCAGCAGAGGGAACCGGGGGCCCGAGCAGTTCTTC
TRBV30	TRBJ2-1	many	.	CAWNNGNEQFF	TGTGCCTGGAATAACGGCAATGAGCAGTTCTTC
TRBV12-5	TRBJ2-7	many	.	CASGAGAYEQYF	TGTGCTAGTGGGGCAGGAGCCTACGAGCAGTACTTC
TRBV12-3/TRBV12-4	TRBJ1-3	many	TRBD1	CASSLHLDRGLVGNTIYF	TGTGCCAGCAGTTTACACCTGGACAGGGGGCTGGTTGGAAACACCATATATTTT
TRBV20-1	TRBJ2-5	many	TRBD2	CSATSVQETQYF	TGCAGTGCCACTAGCGTACAAGAGACCCAGTACTTC
TRBV10-3	TRBJ2-7	many	.	CAISESKGRSSYEQYF	TGTGCCATCAGTGAGTCGAAGGGCCGCAGCTCCTACGAGCAGTACTTC
TRBV9	TRBJ1-4	.	.	CASSLDPSSEKLFF	TGTGCCAGCAGCCTAGACCCCAGTTCGGAAAAACTGTTTTTT
TRBV28	TRBJ2-1	.	TRBD2	CASSLGSGRAKDNEQFF	TGTGCCAGCAGTTTAGGAAGCGGGAGGGCCAAAGACAATGAGCAGTTCTTC
TRBV15	TRBJ2-7	many	.	CATSRDLGAGREQYF	TGTGCCACCAGCAGAGATTTGGGGGCAGGGAGGGAGCAGTACTTC
TRBV7-2	TRBJ2-2	many	.	CASSLGHSSYTGELFF	TGTGCCAGCAGCTTAGGGCACAGTAGCTACACCGGGGAGCTGTTTTTT
TRBV11-2	TRBJ2-5	many	TRBD2	CASSSGVAGGRQETQYF	TGTGCCAGCAGCTCCGGGGTAGCGGGAGGGCGGCAAGAGACCCAGTACTTC
TRBV10-3	TRBJ2-5	many	.	CAISEKGVRETQYF	TGTGCCATCAGTGAAAAGGGAGTTCGAGAGACCCAGTACTTC
TRBV5-1	TRBJ1-2	many	TRBD1	CASAGTALLYGYTF	TGCGCCAGCGCCGGGACAGCCCTCCTCTATGGCTACACCTTC
TRBV4-3	TRBJ2-7	.	TRBD2	CASRQERGRSYGQYF	TGCGCCAGCAGGCAAGAGCGGGGCCGCTCCTACGGGCAGTACTTC
TRBV20-1	TRBJ2-7	many	TRBD2	CSATSGRAPDSYEQYF	TGCAGTGCAACCAGCGGGAGGGCCCCTGATTCTTACGAGCAGTACTTC